The entry below gives a single T cell receptor beta chain sequence along with its context. Antigen specificity is unknown. The sample comes from a study of T cells after yellow fever vaccination. The overall study: Some fractions had low cell numbers, and these were prepared with SMART-Seq v4 Ultra Low Input. Study-level results: Though weaker, the secondary response peaked faster, on day 5 versus 15.

The study made its TCR cDNA through 5'RACE template switching. That step introduced a universal primer site along with UMIs. Via MiXCR, TCRdb re-called the 5' RACE reads, giving one row per CDR3 protein. The sample has around 120,000 distinct CDR3 sequences, roughly 15% seen once. The sample in question was CD8+ T cells sorted from PBMCs, obtained 5 days after the yellow fever booster vaccination. The receptor was derived from a man between 18 and 35 years old who received the YFV17D yellow fever vaccine.

The CDR3 is CAISPSLSGAGGTDTQYF. The CDR3 nucleotides are TGTGCCATCAGCCCGAGTCTATCGGGAGCGGGTGGCACAGATACGCAGTATTTT. The chain couples TRBV10-3 to TRBJ2-3, with a possible D match to TRBD2 (6 bases). The CDR3 is made up of 18 amino acids. The germline V and J ends were trimmed by 6 bases and 1 base, with 23 bases remaining between them. Germline CDR1 reads ENHRY; CDR2 reads SYGVKD.